Here is one T cell receptor (beta chain) with its context. As yet, its antigen is unknown. V was cut by 3 bases and J by 3 bases, with 14 bases left in between. Germline CDR1 and CDR2: SGHDT and YYEEEE. This CDR3 has 15 residues. Libraries were prepared by immunoSEQ multiplex PCR; TCRdb keeps only in-frame clonotypes and omits some of them. The repertoire holds about 97,000 clones, with around 89% as singletons. This entry comes from a study of T cell responses to AZD1222 COVID-19 vaccine. Whole-study findings and limits: Spike-specific TCR depth and breadth grew after two AZD1222 doses.

This TCR was recovered from an adult in good health. The rearrangement uses TRBV5-6 and TRBJ2-3, with D possibly being TRBD1 (5 bases). This sample comprised peripheral blood, obtained on day 0 of AZD1222 vaccination. CDR3 in DNA: TGTGCCAGCAGCTCCCAGGGAATGGGTACAGATACGCAGTATTTT. Protein: CASSSQGMGTDTQYF.